The present T cell receptor (beta chain) was sequenced within a study of blood T cell repertoires in COVID-19. About the research overall: Both acute and convalescent COVID-19 samples were obtained from the United States, Italy and Spain. Sources were T cells, B-cell-depleted T cells, or PBMCs; the material itself was cDNA or gDNA.

This clone was detected only once. Methods used by the authors: Estimation of nucleated cell counts relied on the amplification of reference gene primers. Sequencing was performed with immunoSEQ multiplex PCR; in TCRdb, only in-frame clones are kept and a portion is missing. That table is the source of V, J and clone size, and D and trimming were worked out from the DNA. The sample has some 300,000 clones; about 87% are singletons. The CDR3 is made up of 13 amino acids. Trimming removed 2 bases at V and 5 bases at J, with 9 bases between. The germline gives CDR1 SGHTA, CDR2 FQGNSA. Followed over time, Seattle patients had been enrolled while infection was active.

This receptor was taken from a woman in her 50s with COVID-19, enrolled during active disease. The V gene is TRBV7-2, the J gene TRBJ1-1; D gene uncertain. Source material: peripheral blood. CDR3 nucleotides: TGTGCCAGCAGCTTAAAATGGGAGACTGAAGCTTTCTTT. Its protein is CASSLKWETEAFF.